Following are 3 T cell receptor beta chains from one sample sequenced in a study of post-analysis software for immune sequencing data (dated by TCRdb to about 2015). Broad study findings and their caveats: Patients showed significantly higher frequencies than controls for five TRBV segments, among them TRBV5-6, TRBV5-1 and TRBV20-1.

Library generation was performed with PCR. The instrument given in TCRdb is Illumina HiSeq 2500. To reduce PCR and sequencing biases, unique molecular identifiers were built into the TCR beta cDNA libraries. The raw public data were reprocessed by TCRdb itself: fastp quality trimming at Q25, MiXCR clonotype calling, in-frame beta chains only. Duplicate CDR3 protein sequences are folded into a single record with the most common DNA and genes. Recorded for this sample are more than 500,000 distinct CDR3 sequences; 34% of them occurred a single time. The ten largest clones represent 4.5% to 7.5% of the sample. The antigens these receptors bind are not known. Input material: blood. These receptors all come from a girl between 2 and 17 years old with multiple sclerosis.

In this sample, this clonotype turned up a few times. The CDR3 sequence is CASRGEAGPSKGDTQYF. The CDR3 DNA reads TGTGCCAGCAGAGGGGAAGCGGGACCGTCCAAGGGCGATACGCAGTATTTT. The V and J genes are TRBV9 and TRBJ2-3; TRBD2 aligns across 7 bases. This CDR3 region has 17 residues. The V gene's germline CDR1 is SGDLS and CDR2 YYNGEE. Losses at the gene ends were 5 bases for V and 6 bases for J; bases not matched to a gene: 18.

The chain couples TRBV7-8 to TRBJ2-7; the D gene could be TRBD1 or TRBD2 (5 bases each). Trimming shortened V by 6 bases and J by 1 base, and 19 bases separated the two germline ends. The CDR3 loop spans 16 amino acids. Germline values: CDR1 SGHVS, CDR2 FQNEAQ. DNA of the CDR3: TGTGCCAGCAGGGGGGTTGGGAACAGGAGGTCCTACGAGCAGTACTTC. It is translated as CASRGVGNRRSYEQYF.

The chain uses TRBV5-1 and TRBJ2-3; TRBD2 might be the D (6 bases). V dropped 3 bases and J dropped 1 base, with 9 bases sitting between them. Germline CDR1 reads SGHRS; CDR2 reads YFSETQ. CDR3 length: 14 residues. CDR3 in amino acids: CASSSAGRTDTQYF. CDR3 in DNA: TGCGCCAGCAGCTCAGCGGGTCGCACAGATACGCAGTATTTT.